The clone carrying this T cell receptor (beta chain) was counted between two and nine times. This entry comes from a study of patients and donors after allogeneic stem cell transplantation. TCRdb recomputed calls from the RT-PCR reads with MiXCR, one row per CDR3 protein. The data show over 10,000 distinct CDR3 sequences, almost 25% seen once. V shed 6 bases and J shed 3 bases, with 18 bases lying between them. The CDR3 runs 16 residues. The germline V gene has CDR1 MNHEY and CDR2 SVGEGT. This receptor was identified in a human donor who was either an allogeneic HSCT recipient or a stem cell or donor lymphocyte infusion donor (not recorded which). It is not recorded whose cells these are; they may come from a transplant donor. The chain couples TRBV6-2 or TRBV6-3 to TRBJ1-5; tentatively, D is TRBD1 (5 bases). The sequenced sample was blood, either unsorted or a sorted T cell fraction (not recorded which). CDR3 amino acids: CASSPSWQGDNQPQHF. The CDR3 DNA follows: TGTGCCAGCAGCCCCTCGTGGCAGGGTGACAATCAGCCCCAGCATTTT.